This paragraph covers one T cell receptor (beta chain) sequence. As yet, its antigen is unknown. The data derive from a study of OX40 agonist ivuxolimab in advanced cancers. On the study more broadly: Each patient was given ivuxolimab into a vein every 2 weeks, at 0.01 to 10 mg/kg.

Findings and caveats of the study: Averaging showed that CD8+ T cells had more expanded clones than CD4+ did. Clonal expansion among partial responders at 0.1-3.0 mg/kg ranked near the lowest.

The CDR3 sequence is 15 residues long. Germline V lookup: CDR1 SEHNR, CDR2 FQNEAQ (reference sequence). Losses at the gene ends were 3 bases for V and 4 bases for J; bases not matched to a gene: 7. Assay: immunoSEQ multiplex PCR; the TCRdb copy retains only in-frame clones and omits some. This table has approximately 33,000 clones, 90% to 95% appearing once. The specimen comprised CD4+ or CD8+ T cells sorted from blood, sampled in a trial of the OX40 agonist ivuxolimab. This sequence was found in an adult with an advanced solid tumor such as melanoma, head and neck, liver or kidney cancer. The chain has TRBV7-9 and TRBJ1-2; 8 positions match TRBD1. CDR3 residues: CASSFPGQATYGYTF. The CDR3 DNA follows: TGTGCCAGCAGCTTCCCGGGACAGGCGACCTATGGCTACACCTTC.